These T cell receptor beta chains were read from a single sample in a study of control samples from healthy donors and cancer patients. Libraries were prepared by immunoSEQ multiplex PCR; TCRdb keeps only in-frame clonotypes and omits some of them. The sample shows roughly 130,000 clones, 80% to 95% of them seen only once. Material for sequencing was blood. The receptors were sampled from a man between 18 and 29 years old in good health. CDR3s include the opening cysteine and the closing phenylalanine or tryptophan. The D gene is left open where the match is weak. Rows may omit the clone size; those that give it use once, few, many or a size class.

j_call d_call clone_size v_call cdr3_nt cdr3_aa
TRBJ1-6 - - TRBV14 TGTGCCAGCAGCCAAGTTCCGGATTCACCCCTCCACTTT CASSQVPDSPLHF
TRBJ2-3 TRBD2 - TRBV29-1 TGCAGCGCATCTAGCGGGAGCATCGATACGCAGTATTTT CSASSGSIDTQYF
TRBJ2-1 TRBD1 - TRBV5-1 TGCGCCAGCAGCACTGGGGACAGGGAAGCTCGTTATGAGCAGTTCTTC CASSTGDREARYEQFF
TRBJ2-1 - few TRBV11-3 TGTGCCAGCAGCTTAGAGGGGCTAGGTAACCTGGGAGACAATGAGCAGTTCTTC CASSLEGLGNLGDNEQFF
TRBJ2-3 - once TRBV29-1 TGCAGCGCCGGGGGCCTTTCTAGCACAGATACGCAGTATTTT CSAGGLSSTDTQYF
TRBJ2-3 - - TRBV20-1 TGCAGTGCGACGACGGGGGATACGCAGTATTTT CSATTGDTQYF
TRBJ1-2 - - TRBV14 TGTGCCAGCAGCCAAGGGGGGGATAACTATGGCTACACCTTC CASSQGGDNYGYTF
TRBJ2-3 - once TRBV9 TGTGCCAGCAGCGGCGGGGCCCTTCCCACAGATACGCAGTATTTT CASSGGALPTDTQYF
TRBJ2-3 - - TRBV13 TGTGCCAGCAGCTTAGGTTTCGCGGAGACTACCACAGATACGCAGTATTTT CASSLGFAETTTDTQYF
TRBJ2-1 - - TRBV24-1 TGTGCCACCAGTGATCCCGTAACTAGCCTCTCCTACAATGAGCAGTTCTTC CATSDPVTSLSYNEQFF
TRBJ1-3 TRBD1 once TRBV7-9 TGTGCCAGCAGCTTTGAGACAGGGTTCTCTGGAAACACCATATATTTT CASSFETGFSGNTIYF
TRBJ2-5 TRBD2 - TRBV15 TGTGCCACCAGCGCGTACCGACTAGCGGGGGTTCCAGAGACCCAGTACTTC CATSAYRLAGVPETQYF
TRBJ2-3 TRBD2 - TRBV5-1 TGCGCCAGCAGCTTGGTAGCGGGAGACACAGATACGCAGTATTTT CASSLVAGDTDTQYF
TRBJ2-3 TRBD1 few TRBV15 TGTGCCACCAGCAGAGACGCCGGGACAGGGACAGATACGCAGTATTTT CATSRDAGTGTDTQYF
TRBJ2-1 TRBD2 - TRBV19 TGTGCCAGTAGTGCCCCGGGACTAGCGGGACCAAATGAGCAGTTCTTC CASSAPGLAGPNEQFF
TRBJ2-7 - - TRBV11-3 TGTGCCAGCAGCTTATCGGCCAGCAGCTCCTACGAGCAGTACTTC CASSLSASSSYEQYF
TRBJ1-1 - - TRBV12-3/TRBV12-4 TGTGCCAGCAGGGGTTCTGAAGCTTTCTTT CASRGSEAFF
TRBJ1-3 - - TRBV6-5 TGTGCCAGCGGCTCCTCTGGAAACACCATATATTTT CASGSSGNTIYF
TRBJ2-3 - - TRBV7-3 TGTGCCAGCAGCTTTGCAGGGGAAGATACGCAGTATTTT CASSFAGEDTQYF
TRBJ1-2 - - TRBV18 TGTGCCAGCTCACCACCGTCTTCGGGATACTATGGCTACACCTTC CASSPPSSGYYGYTF
TRBJ1-5 - once TRBV4-1 TGCGCCAGCAGCCAAGACGCGGGAGAGTCCAATCAGCCCCAGCATTTT CASSQDAGESNQPQHF
TRBJ1-2 - - TRBV19 TGTGCCAGTAGTATAACAGGGAAACCGGACTATGGCTACACCTTC CASSITGKPDYGYTF
TRBJ2-7 TRBD1 - TRBV28 TGTGCCAGCAGCATGACAGGGGGCTTACAGTACTTC CASSMTGGLQYF
TRBJ2-3 - - TRBV6-5 TGTGCCAGCAGTTCCACCCCGGGAAGGGATACGCAGTATTTT CASSSTPGRDTQYF
TRBJ2-7 - - TRBV7-9 TGTGCCAGCAGCGACGGGACAGGCCTGCGGGGGGACGAGCAGTACTTC CASSDGTGLRGDEQYF
TRBJ1-1 - - TRBV10-3 TGTGCCATCAGCTTACAGGGAGGGAACACTGAAGCTTTCTTT CAISLQGGNTEAFF
TRBJ1-2 TRBD1 - TRBV5-6 TGTGCCAGCAGCCGAGACAGGGAGGATGTTGCTAACTATGGCTACACCTTC CASSRDREDVANYGYTF
TRBJ2-2 TRBD1 - TRBV19 TGTGCCAGTAGTGACACGGGACAGGGAATCACCGGGGAGCTGTTTTTT CASSDTGQGITGELFF
TRBJ2-6 - - TRBV9 TGTGCCAGCAGCGCTACGGGGGATCCGGGGGCCAACGTCCTGACTTTC CASSATGDPGANVLTF
TRBJ2-7 TRBD1 - TRBV9 TGTGCCAGCAGCGCAACGGGACAGGGGGCATACGAGCAGTACTTC CASSATGQGAYEQYF
TRBJ1-5 - - TRBV4-3 TGCGCCAGCAGCCAAGATACAGCACTAAATCAGCCCCAGCATTTT CASSQDTALNQPQHF
TRBJ1-6 - - TRBV7-9 TGTGCCAGCAGCTTAGAGGGGAATTCACCCCTCCACTTT CASSLEGNSPLHF
TRBJ1-2 - - TRBV5-1 TGCGCCAGCAGTAGTCAGGACTATGGCTACACCTTC CASSSQDYGYTF
TRBJ1-1 - few TRBV19 TGTGCCAGCAACCCGACTATGGGGACTGAAGCTTTCTTT CASNPTMGTEAFF
TRBJ2-3 - - TRBV4-2 TGTGCCAGCAGCCCGGAGAGACGGGACTCATGGTATTTT CASSPERRDSWYF
TRBJ2-5 TRBD2 - TRBV27 TGTGCCAGCAGTTTGGGGACTAGTTGGGGTTCCGGAGAGACCCAGTACTTC CASSLGTSWGSGETQYF
TRBJ1-2 - - TRBV5-5 TGTGCCAGCAGTAAAACCTTATATGGCTACACCTTC CASSKTLYGYTF
TRBJ2-1 - - TRBV6-6 TGTGCCAGCTGCCCCTACCAAGACAATGAGCAGTTCTTC CASCPYQDNEQFF
TRBJ2-2 - - TRBV30 TGTGCCTGGAGTGGGTACGGGGAGCTGTTTTTT CAWSGYGELFF
TRBJ2-1 TRBD2 - TRBV3-1/TRBV3-2 TGTGCCAGCAGCCCCCTAGCGGGGGTCTACAATGAGCAGTTCTTC CASSPLAGVYNEQFF
TRBJ1-1 TRBD1 - TRBV9 TGTGCCAGCAGCGTAGTCGGGACAGGGTTCACTGAAGCTTTCTTT CASSVVGTGFTEAFF
TRBJ1-3 - - TRBV5-4 TGTGCCAGCAGCTTTAAGGGAACTGGAAACACCATATATTTT CASSFKGTGNTIYF
TRBJ1-2 - - TRBV7-9 TGTGCCAGCAGCGGCGGGCAAGGCCTTCTGAATTATGGCTACACCTTC CASSGGQGLLNYGYTF
TRBJ2-6 - once TRBV24-1 TGTGCCACCAGTGCCGTTAGCGGCCCTGGGGCCAACGTCCTGACTTTC CATSAVSGPGANVLTF
TRBJ2-4 - - TRBV11-3 TGTGCCAGCAGCTTAGATCTCCCCCTAGGCGGAGCCAAAAACATTCAGTACTTC CASSLDLPLGGAKNIQYF